The rows below give T cell receptor beta chains drawn from one sample of a study of control samples from healthy donors and cancer patients. Data came from immunoSEQ multiplex PCR; TCRdb stores just in-frame clones and leaves some out. The table has approximately 97,000 clones, roughly 92% seen once. The sequencing sample was made of blood. These receptors all come from a human donor in good health. The donor label of this sample is uncertain. Each CDR3 is given with its conserved first and last residue. A D gene is named only where the DNA matches it firmly. Size tells how often a clone was seen (once, few, many) or the class of an expanded clone, and some rows leave it out.

v_gene	d_gene	j_gene	abundance	CDR3aa	CDR3nt
TRBV7-8	TRBD1	TRBJ1-6	NA	CASRNQPGQGASPLHF	TGTGCCAGCAGGAACCAACCGGGACAGGGTGCTTCACCCCTCCACTTT
TRBV10-3	TRBD1	TRBJ2-5	NA	CAISPGQGEGETQYF	TGTGCCATCAGCCCCGGACAGGGAGAGGGAGAGACCCAGTACTTC
TRBV20-1	NA	TRBJ1-4	NA	CSAGEAEKLFF	TGCAGTGCCGGGGAGGCTGAAAAACTGTTTTTT
TRBV6-6	TRBD2	TRBJ2-3	NA	CASSRGLAVVTDTQYF	TGTGCCAGCAGCCGGGGACTAGCGGTTGTTACAGATACGCAGTATTTT
TRBV2	TRBD2	TRBJ2-3	NA	CASSEERGATDTQYF	TGTGCCAGCAGTGAGGAGCGGGGGGCCACAGATACGCAGTATTTT
TRBV6-1	NA	TRBJ1-1	NA	CASSEDPQAEAFF	TGTGCCAGCAGTGAAGACCCCCAGGCTGAAGCTTTCTTT
TRBV7-2	NA	TRBJ1-1	NA	CASSTPLRGSPPGAFF	TGTGCCAGCAGCACCCCCCTGCGGGGTTCGCCCCCGGGAGCTTTCTTT
TRBV5-4	TRBD2	TRBJ2-5	NA	CASRRGGQETQYF	TGTGCCAGCAGGCGGGGGGGCCAAGAGACCCAGTACTTC
TRBV9	NA	TRBJ2-1	NA	CASSVFGSGSYNEQFF	TGTGCCAGCAGCGTATTCGGCTCCGGCTCCTACAATGAGCAGTTCTTC
TRBV21-1	NA	TRBJ2-5	NA	CASSKAGIQETQYF	TGTGCCAGCAGCAAGGCAGGAATCCAAGAGACCCAGTACTTC
TRBV9	NA	TRBJ2-1	NA	CASSVGRGGIDEQFF	TGTGCCAGCAGCGTAGGCAGGGGGGGAATTGATGAGCAGTTCTTC
TRBV4-2	TRBD1	TRBJ2-7	NA	CASSQDTGQGREQYF	TGTGCCAGCAGCCAAGACACGGGACAGGGTCGCGAGCAGTACTTC
TRBV10-3	TRBD1	TRBJ1-1	NA	CAISPTGGTAEAFF	TGTGCCATCAGTCCTACAGGGGGAACCGCTGAAGCTTTCTTT
TRBV19	NA	TRBJ1-3	NA	CASSKHPGASGNTIYF	TGTGCCAGTAGCAAGCACCCTGGGGCCTCTGGAAACACCATATATTTT
TRBV5-6	NA	TRBJ1-3	NA	CASSSSNRAGNTIYF	TGTGCCAGCAGCTCCTCAAACAGGGCTGGAAACACCATATATTTT
TRBV24-1	TRBD1	TRBJ1-5	NA	CATSDNRGLNQPQHF	TGTGCCACCAGTGACAACAGGGGGTTGAATCAGCCCCAGCATTTT
TRBV5-6	NA	TRBJ2-1	NA	CASSLVRGFVYNEQFF	TGTGCCAGCAGCTTGGTCCGGGGGTTCGTTTACAATGAGCAGTTCTTC
TRBV24-1	NA	TRBJ2-2	NA	CATSVFNTGELFF	TGTGCCACTAGTGTATTCAACACCGGGGAGCTGTTTTTT
TRBV5-1	NA	TRBJ2-7	NA	CASSKKGTPEQYF	TGCGCCAGCAGCAAGAAAGGGACCCCCGAGCAGTACTTC
TRBV5-1	TRBD1	TRBJ2-7	few	CASSAAQGWYEQYF	TGCGCCAGCAGCGCTGCACAGGGGTGGTACGAGCAGTACTTC
TRBV24-1	NA	TRBJ2-2	NA	CATSFRGGMKNTGELFF	TGTGCCACCTCCTTCAGGGGTGGTATGAAAAACACCGGGGAGCTGTTTTTT
TRBV24-1	TRBD1	TRBJ1-5	NA	CATSDSLPGTGNQPQHF	TGTGCCACCAGTGATTCGCTCCCCGGGACAGGGAATCAGCCCCAGCATTTT
TRBV6-5	NA	TRBJ2-1	NA	CASCLDPSPYNEQFF	TGTGCCAGCTGTCTAGACCCCTCGCCGTACAATGAGCAGTTCTTC
TRBV4-3	TRBD1	TRBJ1-1	NA	CASQGRQGVTEAFF	TGCGCCAGCCAAGGAAGGCAGGGGGTAACTGAAGCTTTCTTT
TRBV14	NA	TRBJ1-1	NA	CASSRAPGEAFF	TGTGCCAGCAGCCGGGCTCCTGGGGAAGCTTTCTTT
TRBV4-1	NA	TRBJ1-1	NA	CASSQEGRFTEAFF	TGCGCCAGCAGCCAAGAGGGCCGATTCACTGAAGCTTTCTTT
TRBV30	TRBD1	TRBJ1-3	NA	CAWRTTGGKRNTIYF	TGTGCCTGGAGGACGACAGGGGGAAAGAGAAACACCATATATTTT
TRBV2	NA	TRBJ2-3	NA	CASSVPGDHFPSTDTQYF	TGTGCCAGCAGTGTCCCGGGAGACCACTTTCCTAGCACAGATACGCAGTATTTT
TRBV9	NA	TRBJ2-2	NA	CASSVGAGNTGELFF	TGTGCCAGCAGCGTAGGAGCAGGGAACACCGGGGAGCTGTTTTTT
TRBV5-5	NA	TRBJ1-5	NA	CASSLVGNQPQHF	TGTGCCAGCAGCTTGGTTGGGAATCAGCCCCAGCATTTT
TRBV12-3/TRBV12-4	NA	TRBJ1-1	NA	CASSLTGITEAFF	TGTGCCAGCAGTTTAACAGGGATCACTGAAGCTTTCTTT
TRBV5-5	TRBD1	TRBJ2-6	NA	CASSSLGTGGPITGANVLTF	TGTGCCAGCAGCTCCTTAGGGACAGGGGGCCCCATCACTGGGGCCAACGTCCTGACTTTC
TRBV23-1	NA	TRBJ1-2	once	CASSQSPGGVLPVYGYTF	TGCGCCAGCAGTCAATCACCCGGGGGCGTCTTGCCCGTCTATGGCTACACCTTC
TRBV6-4	TRBD1	TRBJ1-1	NA	CASSPPGDRGYTEAFF	TGTGCCAGCAGTCCTCCCGGGGACAGGGGATACACTGAAGCTTTCTTT
TRBV3-1/TRBV3-2	NA	TRBJ2-7	NA	CASSQERDRSYEQYF	TGTGCCAGCAGCCAAGAACGCGACAGATCCTACGAGCAGTACTTC
TRBV6-6	NA	TRBJ1-2	once	CASRSTGTDGYTF	TGTGCCAGCAGATCAACCGGGACGGATGGCTACACCTTC
TRBV6-1	NA	TRBJ1-3	NA	CASSEKGSGNTIYF	TGTGCCAGCAGTGAAAAGGGCTCTGGAAACACCATATATTTT
TRBV30	NA	TRBJ1-1	NA	CAWTTTGNTEAFF	TGTGCCTGGACGACGACAGGTAACACTGAAGCTTTCTTT
TRBV11-2	NA	TRBJ1-2	once	CASSLTGGPNYGYTF	TGTGCCAGTTCCTTGACGGGAGGCCCTAACTATGGCTACACCTTC
TRBV6-5	TRBD1	TRBJ2-2	NA	CASSKPGQDTGELFF	TGTGCCAGCAGTAAGCCGGGACAGGACACCGGGGAGCTGTTTTTT
TRBV6-5	NA	TRBJ2-1	few	CASAVDSHNEQFF	TGTGCCAGCGCTGTCGACAGCCACAATGAGCAGTTCTTC
TRBV6-1	NA	TRBJ1-2	NA	CASSEALRGYYGYTF	TGTGCCAGCAGTGAAGCGCTTCGGGGGTACTATGGCTACACCTTC
TRBV27	TRBD1	TRBJ1-6	NA	CASGTESFSPLHF	TGTGCCAGCGGGACAGAAAGTTTTTCACCCCTCCACTTT
TRBV24-1	TRBD1	TRBJ1-6	once	CATSAGQGANSPLHF	TGTGCCACCAGTGCCGGACAGGGGGCTAATTCACCCCTCCACTTT
TRBV27	TRBD1	TRBJ2-1	NA	CASSTYGTGVYNEQFF	TGTGCCAGCAGTACCTACGGGACAGGGGTGTACAATGAGCAGTTCTTC
TRBV2	NA	TRBJ1-4	once	CASSVMEKLFF	TGTGCCAGCAGTGTAATGGAAAAACTGTTTTTT
TRBV5-4	NA	TRBJ2-3	NA	CASSPTGTDTQYF	TGTGCCAGCAGCCCTACGGGCACAGATACGCAGTATTTT
TRBV6-6	NA	TRBJ2-7	NA	CASSPNRSGVSFSYEQYF	TGTGCCAGCAGTCCAAACCGAAGTGGGGTATCATTCTCCTACGAGCAGTACTTC
TRBV7-8	TRBD1	TRBJ2-2	NA	CASSLNRGYRWELFF	TGTGCCAGCAGCCTAAACAGGGGGTACCGGTGGGAGCTGTTTTTT
TRBV4-2	TRBD1	TRBJ1-6	NA	CASSQGQGEGSPLHF	TGTGCCAGCAGCCAAGGACAGGGGGAAGGTTCACCCCTCCACTTT
TRBV18	NA	TRBJ2-3	NA	CASSPFGSTDTQYF	TGTGCCAGCTCACCCTTTGGAAGCACAGATACGCAGTATTTT